This entry is about one T cell receptor (beta chain). The V gene's germline CDR1 is MNHEY and CDR2 SMNVEV (reference sequence). The CDR3 has 16 amino acids. The data were taken from a study of blood T cell repertoires in COVID-19. Study in general: The samples span acute and convalescent COVID-19 from the United States, Italy and Spain. T cells, B-cell-depleted T cells, or PBMCs supplied cDNA or gDNA.

The table came from immunoSEQ multiplex PCR; TCRdb's copy has only in-frame clones and leaves some out. The sample carries about 120,000 clones, 85% to 90% recorded once. The sequence was collected from a woman in her forties or fifties with acute or convalescent COVID-19. The V call is TRBV27, the J call TRBJ1-5; 10 positions match TRBD1. Source material: peripheral blood. The CDR3 nucleotides are TGTGTTCCGGACAGGGGGTTTTACAGAAGCAATCAGCCCCAGCATTTT. Translating it yields CVPDRGFYRSNQPQHF.